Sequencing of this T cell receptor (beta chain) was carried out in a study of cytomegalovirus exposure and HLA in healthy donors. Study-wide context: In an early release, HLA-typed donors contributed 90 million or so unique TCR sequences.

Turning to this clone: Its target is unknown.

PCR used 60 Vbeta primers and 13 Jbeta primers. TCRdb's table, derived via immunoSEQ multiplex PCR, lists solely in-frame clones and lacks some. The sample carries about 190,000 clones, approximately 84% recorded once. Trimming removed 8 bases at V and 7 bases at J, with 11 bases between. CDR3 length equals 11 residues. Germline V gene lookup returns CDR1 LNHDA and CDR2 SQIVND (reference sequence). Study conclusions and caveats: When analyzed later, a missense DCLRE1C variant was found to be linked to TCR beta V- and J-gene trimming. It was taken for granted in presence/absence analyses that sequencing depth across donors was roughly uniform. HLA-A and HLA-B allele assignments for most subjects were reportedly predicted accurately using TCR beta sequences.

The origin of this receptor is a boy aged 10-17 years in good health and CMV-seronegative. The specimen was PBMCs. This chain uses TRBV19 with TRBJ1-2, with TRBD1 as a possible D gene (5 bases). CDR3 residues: CASQTVSGYTF. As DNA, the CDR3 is TGTGCCAGTCAGACAGTCTCTGGCTACACCTTC.